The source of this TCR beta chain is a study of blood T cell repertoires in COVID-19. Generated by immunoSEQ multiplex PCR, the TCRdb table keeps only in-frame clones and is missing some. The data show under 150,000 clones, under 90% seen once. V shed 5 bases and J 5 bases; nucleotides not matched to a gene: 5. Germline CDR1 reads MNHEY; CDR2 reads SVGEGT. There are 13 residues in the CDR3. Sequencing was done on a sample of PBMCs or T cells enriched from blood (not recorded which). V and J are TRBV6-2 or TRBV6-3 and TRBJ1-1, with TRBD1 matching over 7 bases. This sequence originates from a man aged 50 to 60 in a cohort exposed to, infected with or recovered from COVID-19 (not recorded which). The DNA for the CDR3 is TGTGCCAGCAGTATTCCAGGGGGTACTGAAGCTTTCTTT. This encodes CASSIPGGTEAFF.